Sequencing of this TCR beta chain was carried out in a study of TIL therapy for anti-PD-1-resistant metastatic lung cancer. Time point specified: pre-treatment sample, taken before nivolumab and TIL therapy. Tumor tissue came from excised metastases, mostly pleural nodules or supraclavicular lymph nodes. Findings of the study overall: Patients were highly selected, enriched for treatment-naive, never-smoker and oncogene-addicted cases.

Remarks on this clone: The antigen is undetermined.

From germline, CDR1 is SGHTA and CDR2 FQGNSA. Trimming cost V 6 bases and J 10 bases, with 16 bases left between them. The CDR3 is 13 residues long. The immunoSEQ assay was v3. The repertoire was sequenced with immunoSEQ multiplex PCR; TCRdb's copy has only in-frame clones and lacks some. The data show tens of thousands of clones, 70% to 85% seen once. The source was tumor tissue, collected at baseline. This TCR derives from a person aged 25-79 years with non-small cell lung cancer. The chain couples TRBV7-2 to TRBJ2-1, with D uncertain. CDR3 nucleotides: TGTGCCAGCAGTCCCGGACGTCATAGGGAGCAGTTCTTC. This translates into CASSPGRHREQFF.